Listed below are T cell receptor beta chains from one sample, sequenced in a study of blood T cell repertoires in COVID-19. The protocol was immunoSEQ multiplex PCR, while the TCRdb copy is restricted to in-frame clones and leaves out a portion. The repertoire holds roughly 140,000 clones, with 76% as singletons. The sequencing sample was made of peripheral blood. The origin of the receptors is a man in his sixties with acute or convalescent COVID-19. The CDR3 runs from the conserved cysteine through the conserved F or W. The D gene is left open where the match is weak. The size entry is marked missing in some rows and otherwise reads once, few, many or a size class.

clone_size	j_call	d_call	v_call	cdr3_aa	cdr3_nt
few	TRBJ2-7	-	TRBV10-3	CAISGQTISYEQYF	TGTGCCATCAGCGGACAGACGATTTCCTACGAGCAGTACTTC
-	TRBJ2-7	TRBD2	TRBV6-6	CASRTSGSYYEQYF	TGTGCCAGCAGAACTAGCGGGAGTTACTACGAGCAGTACTTC
-	TRBJ1-1	-	TRBV30	CAWSVGGDTEAFF	TGTGCCTGGAGTGTAGGGGGGGACACTGAAGCTTTCTTT
-	TRBJ1-2	-	TRBV21-1	CASSGALYGYTF	TGTGCCAGCAGCGGGGCCCTCTATGGCTACACCTTC
-	TRBJ2-5	-	TRBV18	CASSPDRSRVETQYF	TGTGCCAGCTCACCCGATCGGTCAAGAGTAGAGACCCAGTACTTC
once	TRBJ2-2	-	TRBV9	CASNRGNTGELFF	TGTGCCAGCAACCGGGGTAACACCGGGGAGCTGTTTTTT
-	TRBJ1-6	-	TRBV11-2	CASSPGRGNSPLHF	TGTGCCAGCAGCCCCGGTCGAGGGAATTCACCCCTCCACTTT
few	TRBJ2-3	-	TRBV5-1	CASSLVSSGTDTQYF	TGCGCCAGCAGCTTGGTGTCGTCGGGCACAGATACGCAGTATTTT
-	TRBJ2-1	TRBD2	TRBV10-1	CASSAGLASEQFF	TGCGCCAGCAGTGCGGGACTAGCTAGTGAGCAGTTCTTC
-	TRBJ2-5	-	TRBV30	CAWSVLKRETQYF	TGTGCCTGGAGTGTATTAAAGCGAGAGACCCAGTACTTC
-	TRBJ2-3	TRBD1	TRBV13	CASSSWDRSTDTQYF	TGTGCCAGCAGCTCATGGGACAGAAGCACAGATACGCAGTATTTT
-	TRBJ2-5	-	TRBV5-1	CASSSRDIGDETQYF	TGCGCCAGCAGCTCGAGGGACATCGGGGACGAGACCCAGTACTTC
-	TRBJ2-3	-	TRBV5-4	CASSLAIGDTQYF	TGTGCCAGCAGCTTGGCCATCGGTGATACGCAGTATTTT
few	TRBJ2-2	-	TRBV19	CASSISYSSSTGELFF	TGTGCCAGTAGTATAAGTTACTCATCAAGCACCGGGGAGCTGTTTTTT
-	TRBJ1-2	TRBD1	TRBV5-6	CASSEGQYYGYTF	TGTGCCAGCAGCGAGGGACAGTACTATGGCTACACCTTC
-	TRBJ2-3	-	TRBV4-1	CASSQDRGAATDTQYF	TGCGCCAGCAGCCAAGATAGAGGTGCAGCGACAGATACGCAGTATTTT
few	TRBJ2-7	TRBD2	TRBV7-8	CASSTGTSGYEQYF	TGTGCCAGCAGCACCGGGACTAGCGGATACGAGCAGTACTTC
-	TRBJ2-5	TRBD2	TRBV11-2	CASSPVAGNEETQYF	TGTGCCAGCAGCCCCGTAGCGGGAAACGAAGAGACCCAGTACTTC
-	TRBJ1-4	TRBD1	TRBV28	CASRLSGTGLKLFF	TGTGCCAGCAGACTATCCGGGACAGGGTTAAAACTGTTTTTT
once	TRBJ2-5	-	TRBV2	CASSGQGQETQYF	TGTGCCAGCAGTGGGCAGGGACAAGAGACCCAGTACTTC
-	TRBJ2-7	-	TRBV5-5	CASSLVDTHFYEQYF	TGTGCCAGCAGCTTGGTTGACACGCACTTCTACGAGCAGTACTTC
-	TRBJ2-7	-	TRBV6-5	CASRSPRGASYEQYF	TGTGCCAGCAGATCTCCTCGCGGGGCAAGCTACGAGCAGTACTTC
-	TRBJ2-3	TRBD1	TRBV10-3	CAISDQTGGSTDTQYF	TGTGCCATCAGTGACCAGACAGGGGGCAGTACAGATACGCAGTATTTT
-	TRBJ2-7	-	TRBV21-1	CASSKAEDRLSYEQYF	TGTGCCAGCAGCAAAGCGGAGGACAGGCTTTCCTACGAGCAGTACTTC